These T cell receptor beta chains were read from a single sample in a study of blood T cell repertoires in COVID-19. Sequencing was performed with immunoSEQ multiplex PCR; in TCRdb, only in-frame clones are kept and a portion is missing. This table holds 270,000 or so clones, roughly 86% found once. Sequences were obtained from peripheral blood. Receptor source: a man in his forties or fifties with active or convalescent COVID-19. CDR3s include the opening cysteine and the closing phenylalanine or tryptophan. D genes are given only for firm matches. Expanded clones are given a class, and other clones once, few, many or no size at all.

>-|TRBV7-9|15|TRBD2|TRBJ2-5
CASSLSSSGGKTQYF
TGTGCCAGCAGCTTATCTTCTAGCGGGGGTAAGACCCAGTACTTC
>-|TRBV11-3|14|-|TRBJ2-5
CASSGGTDQETQYF
TGTGCCAGCAGCGGAGGGACAGACCAAGAGACCCAGTACTTC
>once|TRBV7-2|14|-|TRBJ1-1
CASSPRRVNTEAFF
TGTGCCAGCAGCCCGAGGCGGGTGAACACTGAAGCTTTCTTT
>-|TRBV7-9|16|-|TRBJ1-2
CASSLRRDTENYGYTF
TGTGCCAGCAGCTTGCGCAGGGACACGGAAAACTATGGCTACACCTTC
>-|TRBV19|17|-|TRBJ2-7
CASSRAGLDPTSAEQYF
TGTGCCAGTAGTCGAGCGGGTCTAGACCCCACTTCTGCCGAGCAGTACTTC
>-|TRBV5-1|12|-|TRBJ2-2
CASRRTDGELFF
TGCGCCAGCAGGCGGACAGACGGGGAGCTGTTTTTT
>-|TRBV3-1/TRBV3-2|15|TRBD2|TRBJ2-5
CASSRSGSNRETQYF
TGTGCCAGCAGCCGTAGCGGGAGTAATCGAGAGACCCAGTACTTC
>few|TRBV20-1|13|-|TRBJ1-2
CSASGSNEHGYTF
TGCAGTGCTAGTGGGAGTAACGAACATGGCTACACCTTC
>-|TRBV6-6|14|-|TRBJ1-3
CASSTGSSGNTIYF
TGTGCCAGCAGTACAGGGAGCTCTGGAAACACCATATATTTT
>few|TRBV4-1|18|-|TRBJ2-5
CASSQGDGGIAAQETQYF
TGCGCCAGCAGCCAAGGTGATGGGGGTATAGCGGCCCAAGAGACCCAGTACTTC
>-|TRBV15|17|-|TRBJ1-3
CATSSAPTPRAGNTIYF
TGTGCCACCAGCAGTGCCCCGACGCCGAGGGCTGGAAACACCATATATTTT
>-|TRBV6-5|11|-|TRBJ2-7
CASSFGAEQYF
TGTGCCAGCAGTTTTGGGGCCGAGCAGTACTTC
>-|TRBV13|17|TRBD1|TRBJ1-2
CASSLVSTGQANYGYTF
TGTGCCAGCAGCTTAGTCTCGACAGGGCAAGCTAACTATGGCTACACCTTC
>-|TRBV27|16|TRBD2|TRBJ2-2
CASRSESGDFTGELFF
TGTGCCAGCAGATCAGAGAGCGGGGACTTCACCGGGGAGCTGTTTTTT
>-|TRBV5-6|13|TRBD1|TRBJ1-6
CASSSTGVSPLHF
TGTGCCAGCAGTTCGACAGGGGTCTCACCCCTCCACTTT
>many|TRBV11-2|16|TRBD2|TRBJ2-3
CASSPPAGLAGDTQYF
TGTGCCAGCAGCCCCCCGGCGGGACTAGCAGGAGATACGCAGTATTTT
>-|TRBV6-5|14|TRBD1|TRBJ1-1
CASSPDRGGTEAFF
TGTGCCAGCAGTCCCGACAGGGGCGGTACTGAAGCTTTCTTT
>-|TRBV5-8|16|TRBD2|TRBJ2-1
CASSYRTSGPYNEQFF
TGTGCCAGCAGCTATAGGACTAGCGGGCCTTACAATGAGCAGTTCTTC
>few|TRBV5-6|15|-|TRBJ1-5
CASSLWGVSNQPQHF
TGTGCCAGCAGCTTATGGGGCGTTAGCAATCAGCCCCAGCATTTT
>-|TRBV20-1|14|-|TRBJ2-5
CSASPWTAGETQYF
TGCAGTGCTAGTCCCTGGACAGCCGGGGAGACCCAGTACTTC
>-|TRBV7-2|17|-|TRBJ2-2
CASSYERTVPNTGELFF
TGTGCCAGCAGCTACGAAAGGACAGTCCCGAACACCGGGGAGCTGTTTTTT
>-|TRBV4-1|14|-|TRBJ2-6
CASSQSSGANVLTF
TGCGCCAGCAGCCAGTCTTCTGGGGCCAACGTCCTGACTTTC
>-|TRBV18|18|TRBD2|TRBJ2-1
CASSPRLADPSSYNEQFF
TGTGCCAGCTCACCACGGCTAGCGGACCCTAGCTCCTACAATGAGCAGTTCTTC
>-|TRBV30|15|TRBD2|TRBJ2-1
CAWSVRSGRATEQFF
TGTGCCTGGAGTGTACGAAGCGGGAGGGCCACTGAGCAGTTCTTC
>-|TRBV9|15|TRBD2|TRBJ2-7
CASSVGLAETEEQYF
TGTGCCAGCAGCGTAGGACTAGCGGAGACAGAAGAGCAGTACTTC
>few|TRBV4-1|17|-|TRBJ1-3
CASSQDYGRDTGNTIYF
TGCGCCAGCAGCCAAGACTATGGCAGGGACACTGGAAACACCATATATTTT
>-|TRBV10-1|14|-|TRBJ1-1
CASSEGRVNTEAFF
TGCGCCAGCAGTGAAGGCAGGGTGAACACTGAAGCTTTCTTT
>-|TRBV5-4|14|-|TRBJ1-4
CASSLDGHNEKLFF
TGTGCCAGCAGCTTGGACGGACACAATGAAAAACTGTTTTTT
>once|TRBV4-1|14|TRBD1|TRBJ1-1
CASSPRQGSPEAFF
TGCGCCAGCAGCCCAAGACAGGGAAGCCCTGAAGCTTTCTTT
>-|TRBV11-3|14|-|TRBJ2-7
CASRAGRNSYEQYF
TGTGCCAGCAGGGCGGGGCGGAACTCCTACGAGCAGTACTTC
>-|TRBV4-1|16|TRBD2|TRBJ2-5
CASSQDPRGVRETQYF
TGCGCCAGCAGCCAAGATCCCCGGGGGGTGCGGGAGACCCAGTACTTC
>-|TRBV3-1/TRBV3-2|15|TRBD2|TRBJ2-3
CASNLAGLRSDTQYF
TGTGCCAGCAACTTAGCGGGGCTACGGTCAGATACGCAGTATTTT
>-|TRBV6-1|15|-|TRBJ1-2
CASSEGVETTRGYTF
TGTGCCAGCAGTGAAGGAGTCGAAACTACCCGGGGCTACACCTTC
>-|TRBV28|15|TRBD2|TRBJ2-3
CASSSPGDYTDTQYF
TGTGCCAGCAGTTCCCCCGGGGACTACACAGATACGCAGTATTTT
>few|TRBV7-2|13|-|TRBJ1-5
CASSLTGGQPQHF
TGTGCCAGCAGCTTGACAGGCGGGCAGCCCCAGCATTTT
>-|TRBV9|13|-|TRBJ1-6
CASSVSRDSPLHF
TGTGCCAGCAGCGTGTCGAGGGATTCACCCCTCCACTTT
>-|TRBV7-2|12|-|TRBJ1-1
CASSWGGRVAFF
TGTGCCAGCAGCTGGGGGGGGCGGGTGGCTTTCTTT